What follows is one T cell receptor (beta chain) and its context. As yet, its antigen is unknown. The data were obtained in a study of blood T cells in healthy people across ages. Study observations and caveats: Roughly linear age-related decline in beta diversity appeared, significant by age approximately 41.

A second roughly 6 to 11 cycle PCR used barcoded and J-beta primers. One entry per CDR3 protein, called by TCRdb with MiXCR from the 5' RACE reads. The sample holds approximately 810,000 distinct CDR3 sequences, 25% to 35% seen once. The CDR3 covers 16 residues. The V end was cut by 2 bases, the J end by 4 bases, with 17 bases between. The germline V gene has CDR1 SGHTA and CDR2 FQGNSA. Roughly 10 milliliters of peripheral blood were drawn from each donor. The genes are TRBV7-2 and TRBJ1-2, with D perhaps matching TRBD1 (5 bases). Specimen: blood. The sequence derives from a woman of 80 years or more in good health. The CDR3 here is CASSLSVRRQRYGYTF. CDR3 bases: TGTGCCAGCAGCTTAAGCGTCCGGCGACAGCGCTATGGCTACACCTTC.